The 16 T cell receptor beta chains presented below share a single source sample, sequenced in a study of blood T cell repertoires in COVID-19. TCRdb keeps only in-frame clones here, not all; method: immunoSEQ multiplex PCR. This table holds approximately 350,000 clones, about 90% found once. Sequencing input: peripheral blood. Source of these receptors: a woman younger than 35 who had recovered from COVID-19.

The chain uses TRBV6-5 and TRBJ1-6, with 8 bases matching TRBD1. The V gene's germline CDR1 is MNHEY and CDR2 SVGAGI. This CDR3 is 15 amino acids long. Trimming at V came to 4 bases and at J to 9 bases, leaving 8 bases not matched to a gene. CDR3 DNA sequence: TGTGCCAGCAGTTCCTCGGACAGGGACGTTTCACCCCTCCACTTT. Protein product: CASSSSDRDVSPLHF.

V and J are TRBV7-9 and TRBJ2-1; 9 bases match TRBD2. J was trimmed by 2 bases and V by 5 bases; bases with no gene match: 7. The CDR3 has 16 amino acids. Germline V lookup: CDR1 SEHNR, CDR2 FQNEAQ (reference sequence). The CDR3 bases are TGTGCCAGCAGCCACGAGCGGGAGGTACCCTACAATGAGCAGTTCTTC. Amino acid sequence: CASSHEREVPYNEQFF.

This clone has more than one count but fewer than ten. In DNA form, the CDR3 reads TGTGCCAGTAGTATAGCCGGGACAGACGATGGCTACACCTTC. Its translation: CASSIAGTDDGYTF. The V call is TRBV19, the J call TRBJ1-2; 7 positions match TRBD1. CDR3 length equals 14 residues. The ends lost 1 base at V and 6 bases at J; junction bases unmatched: 5. Germline CDR1 LNHDA, CDR2 SQIVND (reference sequence).

This clone was detected once. The J gene is TRBJ1-1, the V gene TRBV5-8; no reliable D call. V was trimmed by 4 bases and J by 1 base, leaving 11 bases between them. Germline V gives CDR1 SGHTS, CDR2 YDEGEE. The CDR3 length is 14 residues. The CDR3 here is CASSHRTENTEAFF. The CDR3 DNA sequence: TGTGCCAGCAGCCATCGCACTGAGAACACTGAAGCTTTCTTT.

The chain has TRBV1 and TRBJ2-7; the tabulated D call, TRBD2, remains unverified against the DNA. TRBV1 is tagged as a pseudogene. The CDR3 covers 16 residues. Here the CDR3 reads CTSSQERREAYYEQYV. The CDR3 DNA reads as TGCACCAGCAGCCAAGAGAGGCGGGAGGCCTACTACGAGCAGTACGTC.

This chain uses TRBV11-2 with TRBJ1-2; TRBD1 matches at 7 bases. Losses at the gene ends were 5 bases for V and 1 base for J; bases not matched to a gene: 10. CDR3 length: 16 amino acids. Germline V lookup: CDR1 SGHAT, CDR2 FQNNGV. Written as DNA, the CDR3 is TGTGCCAGCAGCGCACTGTCCGGGACAGTTAACTATGGCTACACCTTC. The encoded protein is CASSALSGTVNYGYTF. The full variable domain, completed using reference TRBV11-2 and TRBJ1-2, is EAGVAQSPRYKIIEKRQSVAFWCNPISGHATLYWYQQILGQGPKLLIQFQNNGVVDDSQLPKDRFSAERLKGVDSTLKIQPAKLEDSAVYLCASSALSGTVNYGYTFGSGTRLTVV.

The chain couples TRBV6-5 to TRBJ1-6; D not certain. The germline V gene encodes CDR1 MNHEY and CDR2 SVGAGI. There are 14 residues in the CDR3. Trimming stripped 4 bases from V and 9 bases from J, with 13 bases between. The CDR3 DNA reads as TGTGCCAGCAGTTCGATAGCGAACGGTTCACCCCTCCACTTT. It is translated as CASSSIANGSPLHF.

The genes are TRBV12-5 and TRBJ2-1; TRBD2 agrees at 14 bases. CDR3 length: 18 residues. CDR1 and CDR2 from the germline V gene are LGHNT and FRNRAP. V was pared by 4 bases and J by 3 bases, with 8 bases of the junction left unmatched. In DNA, the CDR3 is TGTGCTAGTGGTTCCAACGGACTAGCGGGAGGCATCTACAATGAGCAGTTCTTC. Translation gives CASGSNGLAGGIYNEQFF.

The V and J genes are TRBV4-3 and TRBJ1-2; 8 bases are shared with TRBD1. V was clipped by 3 bases and J by 6 bases; unmatched bases: 9. The germline V gene encodes CDR1 LGHNA and CDR2 YSLEER. CDR3 size: 15 residues. Here the CDR3 DNA reads TGCGCCAGCAGCCAGCTTAGACAGGGGAATGATGGCTACACCTTC. It specifies CASSQLRQGNDGYTF.

This clone was recorded a few times. The genes are TRBV12-5 and TRBJ1-5; 8 positions agree with TRBD1. This CDR3 has 16 residues. Per germline, CDR1 LGHNT and CDR2 FRNRAP. V lost 1 base and J lost 0; bases outside the gene matches: 2. The CDR3 sequence: CASGLGQGYSNQPQHF. CDR3 sequence (DNA): TGTGCTAGTGGTTTGGGACAGGGGTATAGCAATCAGCCCCAGCATTTT.

The sample holds one count of this clone. The V gene is TRBV6-5, the J gene TRBJ1-4, with TRBD1 matching 10 bases. The germline gives CDR1 MNHEY, CDR2 SVGAGI. The CDR3 is 14 amino acids. V was clipped by 7 bases and J by 10 bases; unmatched bases: 9. The CDR3 DNA is TGTGCCAGCACCGAGACAGGGGGCTCAGTAAAACTGTTTTTT. The encoded protein is CASTETGGSVKLFF.

V is TRBV5-6 and J is TRBJ2-5, with D perhaps TRBD2 (6 bases). The germline V gene has CDR1 SGHDT and CDR2 YYEEEE. This CDR3 spans 14 amino acids. Trimming left V 5 bases short and J 5 bases short, with 16 bases between. CDR3 region: CASSPGTAGETQYF. CDR3 DNA: TGTGCCAGCAGTCCCGGGACGGCGGGGGAGACCCAGTACTTC. Based on the CDR3 plus reference TRBV5-6 and TRBJ2-5, the full variable domain is DAGVTQSPTHLIKTRGQQVTLRCSPKSGHDTVSWYQQALGQGPQFIFQYYEEEERQRGNFPDRFSGHQFPNYSSELNVNALLLGDSALYLCASSPGTAGETQYFGPGTRLLVL.

As regards this clone: One end of the junction does not line up with germline, which may come from a read error. The CDR3 DNA follows: TGCAGCGTATATAGAAACAGTGAAGCTTTCTTT. Amino acid sequence: CSVYRNSEAFF. The chain carries TRBV29-1 and TRBJ1-1; D ambiguous. This CDR3 region has 11 residues. The germline gives CDR1 SQVTM, CDR2 ANQGSEA.

The chain links TRBV4-3 to TRBJ2-2; TRBD2 might be the D (5 bases). The length of the CDR3 is 15 residues. V lost 1 base to trimming and J lost 8 bases, with 14 bases between them. Germline loops: CDR1 LGHNA, CDR2 YSLEER. This CDR3 reads CASSQVVLREGELFF. The DNA for the CDR3 is TGCGCCAGCAGCCAAGTAGTGTTGAGGGAGGGGGAGCTGTTTTTT.

The chain carries TRBV15 and TRBJ2-3, with 7 bases lining up with TRBD2. Trimming removed 2 bases from V and 5 bases from J; junction bases left unmatched: 16. This CDR3 has 18 amino acids. Germline V gene lookup returns CDR1 LNHNV and CDR2 YYDKDF (reference sequence). The DNA of the CDR3 is TGTGCCACCAGCAGACAAAAGACTAGCACCAGGGCCGTAGATACGCAGTATTTT. It codes for CATSRQKTSTRAVDTQYF.

V is TRBV12-5 and J is TRBJ2-5, with D perhaps matching TRBD1 (5 bases). The germline gives CDR1 LGHNT, CDR2 FRNRAP. This CDR3 contains 15 residues. Trimming took off 5 bases at V and 3 bases at J, with 16 bases between the two ends. The CDR3 nucleotides read TGTGCTAGTGGTCCCCCTCGGCAGGGAAAAGAGACCCAGTACTTC. Translating it yields CASGPPRQGKETQYF.